Sequencing of this TCR beta chain was carried out in a study of blood T cell repertoires in COVID-19. Turning to the study itself: Samples taken during acute and convalescent COVID-19 were collected in the United States, Italy and Spain. The cDNA or gDNA used as material had been derived from T cells, B-cell-depleted T cells, or PBMCs.

As processed by the authors: The assay estimated nucleated cells by amplifying reference gene primers. Data came from immunoSEQ multiplex PCR; TCRdb stores just in-frame clones and leaves some out. The V and J calls and the clone size are those of that table, but D and trimming were determined from the DNA. The data hold fewer than 150,000 clones, with 85% to 90% observed a single time. The CDR3 covers 14 residues. The V and J ends lost 3 bases and 6 bases, in that order; junction bases with no gene match: 5. Per germline, CDR1 LNHNV and CDR2 YYDKDF (reference sequence). Specimen: peripheral blood. The receptor's source is a man in his fifties with active or convalescent COVID-19. This chain links TRBV15 with TRBJ2-7; 10 bases match TRBD2. The DNA for the CDR3 is TGTGCCACCAGCAGCGTCAGGACTAGCGGCGAGCAGTACTTC. Its protein product is CATSSVRTSGEQYF.